Here is one T cell receptor beta chain with its context. The protocol was immunoSEQ multiplex PCR, while the TCRdb copy is restricted to in-frame clones and leaves out a portion. The sample lists tens of thousands of clones; about nine tenths were seen once. This sample was included in a study of T cells after somatic rescue of genetic block. V lost 4 bases, J lost 0 bases, and 8 bases stayed unmatched. The CDR3 contains 16 residues. In germline, CDR1 is MGHRA, CDR2 YSYEKL. The source material was peripheral blood mononuclear cells (PBMCs). This chain uses TRBV4-1 with TRBJ2-7, with TRBD2 matching 8 bases. This clonotype originated in a man aged 30 to 39. The CDR3 region is CASSRSGTSASYEQYF. The CDR3 coding sequence is TGCGCCAGCAGCCGTTCCGGGACTAGTGCCTCCTACGAGCAGTACTTC.